The sequence of this T cell receptor beta chain was determined in a study of cytomegalovirus exposure and HLA in healthy donors. General study points: Productive status was seen about 90% or about 30% of the time for most TCR beta V segments in an earlier analysis. Common viral pathogens seemed, in a later analysis, to connect with several of the most significant clusters. Later analysis associated a missense DCLRE1C variant with TCR beta V- and J-gene trimming.

This clone showed up just a few times. What it binds is not known. The PCR was carried out with 60 Vbeta primers and 13 Jbeta primers. Here immunoSEQ multiplex PCR was the method, and the copy in TCRdb shows in-frame clones only, minus some. The sample yields 110,000 or so clones, 82% seen once. V was pared by 5 bases and J by 0 bases, with 8 bases between. CDR3 length equals 14 residues. CDR1 MNHEY and CDR2 SVGAGI come from the germline V gene. The receptor comes from a woman aged 18 to 35 in good health and CMV-seronegative. The genes are TRBV6-5 and TRBJ1-3; TRBD1 might be the D (6 bases). Source material: PBMCs. The chain's CDR3 is CASSPTGSGNTIYF. The CDR3 region has the DNA TGTGCCAGCAGTCCGACAGGCTCTGGAAACACCATATATTTT.